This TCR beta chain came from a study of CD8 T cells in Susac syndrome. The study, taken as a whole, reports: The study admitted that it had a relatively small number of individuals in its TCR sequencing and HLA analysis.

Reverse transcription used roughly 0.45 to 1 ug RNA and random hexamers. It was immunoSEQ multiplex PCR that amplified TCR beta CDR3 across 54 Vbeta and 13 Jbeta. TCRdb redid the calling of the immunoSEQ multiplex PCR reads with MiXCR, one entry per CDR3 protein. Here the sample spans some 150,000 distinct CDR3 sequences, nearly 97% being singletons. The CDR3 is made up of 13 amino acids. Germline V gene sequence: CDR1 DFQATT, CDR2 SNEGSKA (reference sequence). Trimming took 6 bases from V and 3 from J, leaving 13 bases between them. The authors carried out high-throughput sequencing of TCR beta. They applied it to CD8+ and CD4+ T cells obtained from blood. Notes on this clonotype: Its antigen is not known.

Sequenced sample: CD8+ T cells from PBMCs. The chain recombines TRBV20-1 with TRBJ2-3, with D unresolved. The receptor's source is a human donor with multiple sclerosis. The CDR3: CSAQGYETDTQYF. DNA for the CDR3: TGCAGTGCCCAAGGATATGAAACAGATACGCAGTATTTT.